This TCR beta chain comes out of a study of human T cells and chemical hapten exposure. Time point in this sample: pre-sensitization, week 0. Treatment in this sample: therapeutic diphenylcyclopropenone sensitization with weekly scalp DPC. Per the study methods: Approximately 99,000 TCRs per sample was the median, with a range of about 20,000 to 750,000. TCRdb re-called the RACE reads through MiXCR, storing one row per CDR3 protein. In this record, the V and J calls reflect TCRdb's handling and not the investigators' own analysis. In the table there are about 92,000 distinct CDR3 sequences, 9.6% of which are singletons. The CDR3 totals 16 residues. With V trimmed by 0 bases and J by 3 bases, 4 bases remained unmatched. Per germline, CDR1 SGHVS and CDR2 FNYEAQ. This clonotype has more than one count but fewer than ten.

The chain joins TRBV7-6 to TRBJ2-7, with TRBD2 identical over 11 bases. This receptor was identified in a woman in her 40s with alopecia areata. Some clones in this sample may be carry-over from other donors' samples. The sequencing here drew on whole blood, taken in connection with sensitization to the hapten diphenylcyclopropenone (DPC). CDR3 sequence: CASSLAPGTSGYEQYF. The CDR3 DNA reads as TGTGCCAGCAGCTTAGCCCCCGGGACTAGCGGCTACGAGCAGTACTTC.